This TCR beta chain was observed in a study of cytomegalovirus exposure and HLA in healthy donors. PCR employed 60 Vbeta and 13 Jbeta primers. Sequencing used immunoSEQ multiplex PCR; TCRdb keeps in-frame clones, though not all of them. Of about 200,000 clones in the sample, 70% to 90% were seen once. Regarding this clone: Antigen: not known.

General observations from the study: A later analysis found most CMV-associated TCR beta chains apparently HLA-restricted. The authors later found TCR association rates varying by HLA locus, with DRB1 most and HLA-C fewest. Researchers had no immune exposure information except CMV serostatus available.

Trimming took off 8 bases at V and 6 bases at J, with 18 bases between the two ends. Germline CDR1 is SGHTA and CDR2 is FQGTGA. The CDR3 runs to 14 residues. The V and J genes are TRBV7-3 and TRBJ2-3, with D perhaps TRBD2 (7 bases). The clonotype was recovered from a woman in her twenties or thirties in good health and CMV-seronegative. The sequenced material came from PBMCs. The CDR3 DNA reads TGTGCCAGCTCTAAGGGGGGGGCGTATGATACGCAGTATTTT. Its protein product is CASSKGGAYDTQYF.